This TCR beta chain was identified during a study of human T cells and chemical hapten exposure. There are a few counts of this clonotype. TCRdb reprocessed the RACE reads via MiXCR and lists one record per CDR3 protein. The sample yields some 250,000 distinct CDR3 sequences, just under 8% seen once. The time point is: pre-sensitization, week 0. Indicated treatment: therapeutic diphenylcyclopropenone sensitization with weekly scalp DPC. Trimming left V 4 bases short and J 2 bases short, with 17 bases between. The CDR3 contains 16 residues. Germline CDR1 SEHNR, CDR2 FQNEAQ (reference sequence). This specimen consisted of whole blood, obtained in connection with sensitization to the hapten diphenylcyclopropenone (DPC). This chain connects TRBV7-9 to TRBJ1-2, with D tentatively TRBD1 (6 bases). The sequence derives from a man between 18 and 35 years old with alopecia areata. Some clones in this sample may be carry-over from other donors' samples. The CDR3 DNA reads TGTGCCAGCAGCTCACCCGGGGGGCCACTAAACTATGGCTACACCTTC. Translated, it gives CASSSPGGPLNYGYTF.